This T cell receptor (beta chain) derives from a study of T cells in Graves' hyperthyroidism and ophthalmopathy. Amplified TCR beta CDR3 regions derived from RNA transcripts. Using the HTBI primer set, a first-round RT-PCR was run on the TCR CDR3. TCRdb re-derived calls from the multiplex PCR reads in MiXCR, one entry per CDR3 protein. The sample has hundreds of thousands of distinct CDR3 sequences, over 12% seen once. This clonotype was seen repeatedly, ten times or more. Diagnosis relied on clinical symptoms, serum thyroxine and TRAb, thyroid ultrasound and orbital computed tomography. V shed 2 bases, J shed 0 bases, and the junction held 7 bases outside the gene matches. Germline CDR1 DFQATT, CDR2 SNEGSKA (reference sequence). The CDR3 loop spans 16 amino acids.

This sequence was found in a man aged 45-60 years with Graves' ophthalmopathy. Material: blood. This chain connects TRBV20-1 to TRBJ2-3, with TRBD1 matching 8 bases. This chain's CDR3 is CSARWGQARSTDTQYF. Written as DNA, the CDR3 is TGCAGTGCTAGATGGGGACAGGCCCGAAGCACAGATACGCAGTATTTT.